This T cell receptor beta chain is from a study of T cell repertoires in cytomegalovirus infection. TCRdb reanalysed the reads using MiXCR and keeps one entry per CDR3 protein. Here the sample spans around 530,000 distinct CDR3 sequences, less than 30% being singletons. Trimming shortened V by 5 bases and J by 8 bases, and 7 bases separated the two germline ends. The CDR3 length is 11 residues. CDR1 is LNHNV, CDR2 YYDKDF, per germline (reference sequence). This chain uses TRBV15 with TRBJ2-4; the D is unclear. Sequenced input: PBMCs. This receptor was taken from a human donor in good health (CMV status not recorded). Some clones in this sample may be carry-over from other donors' samples. The DNA for the CDR3 is TGTGCCACCAGCGGTTCGGACATTCAGTACTTC. Its translation: CATSGSDIQYF.